The clone carrying this TCR beta chain was detected a few times. The entry originates in a study of blood T cell repertoires in COVID-19. Libraries were prepared by immunoSEQ multiplex PCR; TCRdb keeps only in-frame clonotypes and omits some of them. The sample lists under 300,000 clones, about 85% occurring once. Germline CDR1 reads SEHNR; CDR2 reads FQNEAQ (reference sequence). CDR3 size: 16 residues. The V and J ends lost 1 base and 6 bases respectively, with 19 bases between them. V and J are TRBV7-9 and TRBJ2-7; D may be TRBD2 (6 bases). This receptor was identified in a man aged 55 to 70 who had recovered from COVID-19. The sample consisted of peripheral blood. CDR3 residues: CASSLGAGTFLSEQYF. CDR3 DNA: TGTGCCAGCAGCTTAGGGGCCGGGACTTTCCTGAGCGAGCAGTACTTC. The full variable domain, rest sourced from reference TRBV7-9 and TRBJ2-7, is DTGVSQNPRHKITKRGQNVTFRCDPISEHNRLYWYRQTLGQGPEFLTYFQNEAQLEKSRLLSDRFSAERPKGSFSTLEIQRTEQGDSAMYLCASSLGAGTFLSEQYFGPGTRLTVT.